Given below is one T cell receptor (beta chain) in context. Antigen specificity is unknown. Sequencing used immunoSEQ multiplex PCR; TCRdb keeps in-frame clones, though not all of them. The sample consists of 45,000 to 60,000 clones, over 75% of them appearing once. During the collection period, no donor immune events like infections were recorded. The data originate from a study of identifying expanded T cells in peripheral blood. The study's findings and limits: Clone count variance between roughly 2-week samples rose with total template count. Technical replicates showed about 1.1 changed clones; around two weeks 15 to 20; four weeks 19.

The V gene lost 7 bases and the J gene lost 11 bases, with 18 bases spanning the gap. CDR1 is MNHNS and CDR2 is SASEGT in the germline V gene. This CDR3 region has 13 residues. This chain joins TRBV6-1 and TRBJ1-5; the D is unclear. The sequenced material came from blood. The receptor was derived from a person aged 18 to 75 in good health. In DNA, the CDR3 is TGTGCCAGCACCATCGACACCTTAGCGTCCCAGCATTTT. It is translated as CASTIDTLASQHF.